The text below deals with one TCR beta chain. Its cognate antigen is unknown. The data were obtained in a study of long-term antiretroviral therapy in people with HIV. Study results and caveats: Controls exceeded HIV repertoires in CDR3 length range. Clonal expansions arising prior to ART prevailed in the repertoire at every time point.

The CDR3 spans 11 residues. The germline V gene has CDR1 GTSNPN and CDR2 SVGIG (reference sequence). Trimming left V 0 bases short and J 4 bases short, with 1 base between. They ran version v3.0 of the immunoSEQ assay at survey level. Sequencing efforts were directed toward about 40,000-55,000 T-cell genomes per sample. The assay was immunoSEQ multiplex PCR, and TCRdb's table has in-frame clones only and misses some. The sample lists 15,000 to 20,000 clones, over 60% occurring once. This TCR was recovered from a woman aged 45-60 years with HIV. The chain links TRBV30 to TRBJ1-3; no clear D gene. Source: unsorted PBMCs, taken about 2.5 years before starting antiretroviral therapy. The CDR3 region is CAWSVGNTIYF. CDR3 sequence (DNA): TGTGCCTGGAGTGTGGGAAACACCATATATTTT.